What follows are 3 T cell receptor beta chains derived from one specimen sequenced in a study of Ad26.COV2.S vaccination and SARS-CoV-2 variants. Data came from immunoSEQ multiplex PCR; TCRdb stores just in-frame clones and leaves some out. Of 350,000 to 500,000 clones detected, less than 95% appear once; the ten largest clones hold more than 3.5%. The treatment denotes: approximately 18 received Ad26.COV2.S at low or high dose, single or two shots; a few received placebo; per-sample allocation not given. Samples were taken on day 63 after the first vaccine or placebo injection. The sample consisted of peripheral blood, taken in a trial of Ad26.COV2.S vaccine versus placebo. Every receptor here comes from a person aged 18-65 years who received the Ad26.COV2.S COVID-19 vaccine or a placebo.

The chain combines TRBV4-1 with TRBJ2-7; no clear D. Trimming cost V 2 bases and J 2 bases, with 10 bases left between them. The CDR3 has 14 residues. The germline gives CDR1 MGHRA, CDR2 YSYEKL. CDR3 in amino acids: CASSQSGRPYEQYF. For the CDR3, the DNA is TGCGCCAGCAGCCAATCGGGCAGACCCTACGAGCAGTACTTC.

This sequence joins TRBV29-1 and TRBJ1-2, with D perhaps TRBD1 (5 bases). V lost 3 bases and J 3 bases, leaving 8 bases between the germline ends. Germline assignment: CDR1 SQVTM and CDR2 ANQGSEA. This CDR3 comprises 12 residues. The CDR3 here is CSVDWTYYGYTF. As DNA, the CDR3 is TGCAGCGTTGATTGGACATACTATGGCTACACCTTC.

The chain is built from TRBV28 and TRBJ2-5; no clear D. V shed 10 bases and J shed 0 bases, with 6 bases lying between them. Germline CDR1 reads MDHEN; CDR2 reads SYDVKM. The CDR3 is 11 amino acids. CDR3 amino acids: CANCHQETQYF. The CDR3 DNA reads as TGTGCCAACTGCCACCAAGAGACCCAGTACTTC.